The present T cell receptor (beta chain) was sequenced within a study of blood T cell repertoires in COVID-19. The method was immunoSEQ multiplex PCR; TCRdb's version includes in-frame clones alone and lacks a portion of them. In the table there are about 67,000 clones, about nine tenths of which are singletons. CDR1 is MDHEN and CDR2 is SYDVKM in the germline V gene. The CDR3 extends over 16 amino acids. Trimming took 6 bases from V and 7 from J; bases not matched to a gene: 14. The specimen sequenced was peripheral blood. This chain joins TRBV28 and TRBJ2-2; 7 bases line up with TRBD1. The receptor was derived from a man in his fifties or sixties with active COVID-19. CDR3 nucleotides: TGTGCCAGCAGCGACAGTGACAGGGAGATTCACGGGGAGCTGTTTTTT. Amino acid sequence: CASSDSDREIHGELFF.